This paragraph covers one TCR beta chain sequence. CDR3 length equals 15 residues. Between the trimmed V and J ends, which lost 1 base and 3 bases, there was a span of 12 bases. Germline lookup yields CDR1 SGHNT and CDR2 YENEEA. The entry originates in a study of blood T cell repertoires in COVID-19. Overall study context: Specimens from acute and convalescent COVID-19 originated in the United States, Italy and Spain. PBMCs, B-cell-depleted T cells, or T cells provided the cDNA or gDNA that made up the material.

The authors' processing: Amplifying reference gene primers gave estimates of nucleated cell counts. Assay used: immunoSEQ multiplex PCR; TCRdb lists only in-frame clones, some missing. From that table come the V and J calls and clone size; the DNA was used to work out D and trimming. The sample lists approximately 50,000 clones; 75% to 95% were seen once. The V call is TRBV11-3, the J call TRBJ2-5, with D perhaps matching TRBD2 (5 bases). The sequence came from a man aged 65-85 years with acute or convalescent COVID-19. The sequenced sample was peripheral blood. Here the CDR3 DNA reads TGTGCCAGCAGCTTAGGCCGCGCGGGTAAAGAGACCCAGTACTTC. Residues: CASSLGRAGKETQYF.